One T cell receptor (beta chain) is described in this entry. No antigen is known for it. Naive, central memory, regulatory and stem cell-like memory cells within the CD4+ compartment were sorted using CD45RO/CCR7/CD25/CD127/CD95/CD27. The data belong to a study of beta chain features in type 1 diabetes. The CDR3 length is 16 residues. Germline V CDR1 and CDR2: SGHRS, YFSETQ. The junction had 6 bases not matched to a gene; V was cut back by 3 bases and J by 5 bases. Study-wide results and caveats: The similarity of naive, central memory and Treg TCRB repertoires appeared greater among patients than among healthy donors. A moderate, significant TCRB CDR3 shortening appeared in type 1 diabetes across four CD4+ subsets.

Investigators reverse transcribed all isolated RNA, so they sequenced expressed TCRB transcripts. Assay used: immunoSEQ multiplex PCR; TCRdb lists only in-frame clones, some missing. The sample lists under 500,000 clones, roughly 30% seen once, with roughly 0.06% in the top ten. This chain links TRBV5-1 with TRBJ2-5; 14 nucleotides align to TRBD2. The TCR sequence derives from a man aged 18 to 29 in good health. The sample taken for sequencing was naive CD4+ T cells from blood. DNA for the CDR3: TGCGCCAGCAGCTCTCAGGGACTAGCGGGAGTGGAGACCCAGTACTTC. As protein: CASSSQGLAGVETQYF.